This note documents a single T cell receptor beta chain sequence. The sample belongs to a study of blood T cell repertoires in COVID-19. Only in-frame clones appear in the TCRdb table, and some are missing; sequencing was by immunoSEQ multiplex PCR. The sample includes roughly 250,000 clones, approximately 84% of them seen just once. Germline V gene data show CDR1 as SGHNT and CDR2 as YYREEE (reference sequence). The V and J ends lost 4 bases and 4 bases, in that order; junction bases with no gene match: 8. This CDR3 has 16 residues. The V and J genes are TRBV5-4 and TRBJ2-3; 11 nucleotides line up with TRBD2. Sequenced input: peripheral blood. The TCR comes from a woman of 80 years or more with acute or convalescent COVID-19. The CDR3 sequence is CASSRRLAGGSDTQYF. In DNA form, the CDR3 reads TGTGCCAGCAGCCGGAGGCTAGCGGGAGGATCAGATACGCAGTATTTT.